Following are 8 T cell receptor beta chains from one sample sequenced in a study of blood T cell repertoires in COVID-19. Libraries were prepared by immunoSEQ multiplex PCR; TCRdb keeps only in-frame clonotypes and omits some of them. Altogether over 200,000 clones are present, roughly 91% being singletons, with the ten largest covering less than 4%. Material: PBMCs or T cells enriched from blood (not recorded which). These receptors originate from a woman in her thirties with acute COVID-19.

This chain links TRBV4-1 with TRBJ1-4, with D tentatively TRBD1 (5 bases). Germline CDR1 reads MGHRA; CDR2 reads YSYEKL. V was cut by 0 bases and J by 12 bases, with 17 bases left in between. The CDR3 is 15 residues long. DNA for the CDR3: TGCGCCAGCAGCCAAGATTCTGGGACTGCCGGGGAACTGTTTTTT. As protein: CASSQDSGTAGELFF.

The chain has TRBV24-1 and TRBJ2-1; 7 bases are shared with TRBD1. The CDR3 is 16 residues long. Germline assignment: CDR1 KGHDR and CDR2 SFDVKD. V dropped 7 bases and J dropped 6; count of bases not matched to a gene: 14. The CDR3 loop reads CATSLTGTVVSNEQFF. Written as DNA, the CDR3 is TGTGCCACCAGCTTAACCGGGACAGTCGTGAGCAATGAGCAGTTCTTC.

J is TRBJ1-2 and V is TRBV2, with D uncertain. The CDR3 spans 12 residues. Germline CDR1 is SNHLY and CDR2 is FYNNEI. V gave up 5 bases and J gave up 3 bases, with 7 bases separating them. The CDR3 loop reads CASSNTDYGYTF. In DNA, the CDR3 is TGTGCCAGCAGTAATACGGACTATGGCTACACCTTC.

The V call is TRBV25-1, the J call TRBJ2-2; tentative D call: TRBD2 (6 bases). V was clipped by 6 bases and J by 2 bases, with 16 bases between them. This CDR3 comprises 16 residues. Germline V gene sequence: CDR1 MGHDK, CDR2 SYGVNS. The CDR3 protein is CASRKVGSSNTGELFF. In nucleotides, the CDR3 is TGTGCCAGCAGAAAAGTCGGGAGCTCTAACACCGGGGAGCTGTTTTTT.

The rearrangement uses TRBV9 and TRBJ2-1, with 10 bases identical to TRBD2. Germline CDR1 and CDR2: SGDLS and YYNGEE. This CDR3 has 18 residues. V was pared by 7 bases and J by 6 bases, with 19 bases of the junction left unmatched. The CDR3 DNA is TGTGCCAGCGCCCGTCAGCCAGCGGGGGGGTTCCTCCCCAATGAGCAGTTCTTC. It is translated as CASARQPAGGFLPNEQFF.

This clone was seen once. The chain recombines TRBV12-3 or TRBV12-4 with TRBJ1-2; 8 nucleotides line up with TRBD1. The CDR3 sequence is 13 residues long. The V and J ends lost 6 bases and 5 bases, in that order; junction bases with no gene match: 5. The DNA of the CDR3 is TGTGCCAGCAGCCAGGGGGCTCGGTATGGCTACACCTTC. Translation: CASSQGARYGYTF.

CDR3 nucleotides: TGTGCCAGCAGCCAAGAGGGGCTAGCGGCCTACAATGAGCAGTTCTTC. This codes for CASSQEGLAAYNEQFF. The rearrangement uses TRBV3-1 (or the pseudogene TRBV3-2) and TRBJ2-1; 7 bases line up with TRBD2. The V gene end was trimmed by 0 bases and the J gene end by 2 bases; junction bases not matched to a gene: 4. The CDR3 has 16 amino acids. CDR1 is LGHDT, CDR2 YNNKEL, per germline (reference sequence).

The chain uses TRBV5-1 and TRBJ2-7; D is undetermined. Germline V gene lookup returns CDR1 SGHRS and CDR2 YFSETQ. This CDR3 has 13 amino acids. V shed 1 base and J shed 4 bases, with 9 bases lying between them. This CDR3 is CASSLSSLYEQYF. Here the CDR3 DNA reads TGCGCCAGCAGCTTGAGTAGTTTATACGAGCAGTACTTC.